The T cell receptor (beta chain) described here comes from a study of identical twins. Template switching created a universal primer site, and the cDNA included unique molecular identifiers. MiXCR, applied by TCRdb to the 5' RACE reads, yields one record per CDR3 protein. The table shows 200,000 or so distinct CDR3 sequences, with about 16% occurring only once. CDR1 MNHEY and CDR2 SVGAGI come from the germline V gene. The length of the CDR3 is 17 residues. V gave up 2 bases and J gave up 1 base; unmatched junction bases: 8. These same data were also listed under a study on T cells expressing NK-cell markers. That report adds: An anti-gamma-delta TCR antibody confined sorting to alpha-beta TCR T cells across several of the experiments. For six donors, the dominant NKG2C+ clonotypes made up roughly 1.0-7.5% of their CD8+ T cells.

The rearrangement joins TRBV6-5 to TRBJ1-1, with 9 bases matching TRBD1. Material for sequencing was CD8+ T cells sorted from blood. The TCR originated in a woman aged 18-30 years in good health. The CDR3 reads CASSYPRGQGTNTEAFF. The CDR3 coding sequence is TGTGCCAGCAGTTACCCCCGGGGACAGGGAACGAACACTGAAGCTTTCTTT.